Following are 17 T cell receptor beta chains from one sample sequenced in a study of T cell changes during pregnancy in multiple sclerosis. Repertoires were generated with immunoSEQ multiplex PCR, while TCRdb's copy carries only in-frame clones and drops some. The sample lists about 100,000 clones, over 75% seen once, with around 0.76% in the top ten. Material: peripheral blood, obtained in the second trimester of pregnancy. Receptors were obtained from a female donor in good health, enrolled as a control in a pregnancy study.

V is TRBV14 and J is TRBJ1-2, with 8 bases identical to TRBD1. V lost 6 bases, J lost 4 bases, and 10 bases stayed unmatched. The CDR3 contains 15 residues. Per germline, CDR1 SGHDN and CDR2 FVKESK. For the CDR3, the DNA is TGTGCCAGCAGTAAGCAGGGGGCCCGTAGCTATGGCTACACCTTC. This gives the protein CASSKQGARSYGYTF.

The rearrangement links TRBV9 to TRBJ1-3; maybe TRBD1 (6 bases). Trimming pared 4 bases from V and 4 bases from J, leaving 18 bases between. Germline V gene lookup returns CDR1 SGDLS and CDR2 YYNGEE. The CDR3 covers 16 residues. The CDR3 coding sequence is TGTGCCAGCAGCTCCCTAGGGGGGGCGCAAGGAAACACCATATATTTT. It translates to CASSSLGGAQGNTIYF.

The chain joins TRBV18 to TRBJ1-5, with D perhaps matching TRBD1 (5 bases). The CDR3 is 13 residues long. V was cut by 7 bases and J by 7 bases, with 14 bases left in between. Germline V CDR1 and CDR2: KGHSH, LQKENI. The CDR3 here is CASCSSGAQPQHF. In DNA, the CDR3 is TGTGCCAGCTGTTCTAGCGGGGCGCAGCCCCAGCATTTT.

The CDR3 loop reads CASNMQGRGNQPQHF. The CDR3 DNA sequence: TGTGCCAGTAATATGCAGGGTCGGGGCAATCAGCCCCAGCATTTT. The chain uses TRBV19 and TRBJ1-5; possibly TRBD1 for D (5 bases). This CDR3 has 15 residues. In germline, CDR1 is LNHDA, CDR2 SQIVND (reference sequence). Trimming took 7 bases from V and 2 from J, leaving 15 bases between them.

The rearrangement joins TRBV27 to TRBJ2-5; TRBD2 is a possible D gene (5 bases). This CDR3 is 14 amino acids long. Between the trimmed V and J ends, which lost 3 bases and 2 bases, there was a span of 10 bases. Looked up from germline, CDR1 is MNHEY and CDR2 is SMNVEV (reference sequence). CDR3 sequence (DNA): TGTGCCAGCAGTTTGAACCGGGGTCAAGAGACCCAGTACTTC. It specifies CASSLNRGQETQYF.

The chain has TRBV16 and TRBJ1-2, with 7 bases that match TRBD1. The CDR3 is made up of 15 amino acids. The germline CDR1 and CDR2 sequences are KGHSY and FQNENV. The V gene end was trimmed by 1 base and the J gene end by 7 bases; junction bases not matched to a gene: 9. This CDR3 reads CASSQYGTELAGYTF. CDR3 nucleotides: TGTGCCAGCAGCCAATATGGGACAGAATTGGCTGGCTACACCTTC.

The V and J genes are TRBV27 and TRBJ1-1; 7 bases match TRBD1. The trim removed 2 bases at V and 7 bases at J, leaving 4 bases unmatched. The CDR3 has 13 residues. Germline CDR1 is MNHEY and CDR2 is SMNVEV (reference sequence). This chain's CDR3 is CASSLQGGLEAFF. In nucleotides, the CDR3 is TGTGCCAGCAGTTTACAGGGGGGACTTGAAGCTTTCTTT.

This rearrangement joins TRBV7-2 to TRBJ1-2; D may be TRBD1 (6 bases). V lost 7 bases to trimming and J lost 6 bases, with 18 bases between them. In germline, CDR1 is SGHTA, CDR2 FQGNSA. This CDR3 has 14 residues. The CDR3 DNA follows: TGTGCCAGCACCCTCCCGGGGGGGCACAATGGCTACACCTTC. Amino acid sequence: CASTLPGGHNGYTF.

The V and J genes are TRBV6-1 and TRBJ1-2; 7 nucleotides agree with TRBD1. There are 15 residues in the CDR3. The germline gives CDR1 MNHNS, CDR2 SASEGT. Losses at the gene ends were 8 bases for V and 4 bases for J; bases not matched to a gene: 13. The CDR3 nucleotides are TGTGCCAGCTCGGAAGGGGGCCGGAGTGGCTATGGCTACACCTTC. Protein sequence: CASSEGGRSGYGYTF.

This clone was found a few times. The rearrangement uses TRBV2 and TRBJ2-2; no firm D call. Between the trimmed V and J ends, which lost 10 bases and 5 bases, there was a span of 11 bases. In germline, CDR1 is SNHLY, CDR2 FYNNEI. The length of the CDR3 is 12 residues. The CDR3 coding sequence is TGTGCCATCGGAGACCCTACCGGGGAGCTGTTTTTT. As protein: CAIGDPTGELFF.

The genes are TRBV4-1 and TRBJ1-4; D is possibly TRBD1 (5 bases). V lost 2 bases, J lost 4 bases, and 11 bases lay in between. The CDR3 is 15 residues long. Germline V gene sequence: CDR1 MGHRA, CDR2 YSYEKL. In DNA form, the CDR3 reads TGCGCCAGCAGCCAATGGGGACTGAGTAATGAAAAACTGTTTTTT. Translation: CASSQWGLSNEKLFF.

V usage is TRBV4-1 and J usage is TRBJ1-1, with D maybe TRBD1 (5 bases). This CDR3 is 15 amino acids long. CDR1 is MGHRA and CDR2 is YSYEKL in the germline V gene. The germline V and J ends were trimmed by 2 bases and 2 bases, with 12 bases remaining between them. CDR3 in amino acids: CASSQTHRLNTEAFF. CDR3 coding DNA: TGCGCCAGCAGCCAAACGCACAGGTTAAACACTGAAGCTTTCTTT.

The V call is TRBV12-5, the J call TRBJ2-1; D uncertain. Trimming pared 1 base from V and 8 bases from J, leaving 9 bases between. The CDR3 is 13 amino acids. The germline V gene encodes CDR1 LGHNT and CDR2 FRNRAP. CDR3 sequence (DNA): TGTGCTAGTGGTTTGGGCCGAGTCGATGAGCAGTTCTTC. Translated, it gives CASGLGRVDEQFF.

The V call is TRBV10-1, the J call TRBJ2-5, with 7 bases that match TRBD1. The CDR3 sequence is 16 residues long. J gave up 3 bases and V 7 bases, and 14 bases lay outside the gene matches. Per germline, CDR1 WNHNN and CDR2 SYGVQD (reference sequence). The CDR3 region is CASNLQDRRFKETQYF. DNA for the CDR3: TGCGCCAGCAATTTGCAGGACAGGCGATTCAAAGAGACCCAGTACTTC.

The chain couples TRBV6-6 to TRBJ2-7, with TRBD1 matching over 8 bases. Unmatched junction bases numbered 13, after V lost 6 bases and J lost 6 bases. In germline, CDR1 is MNHNY, CDR2 SVGAGI (reference sequence). There are 15 residues in the CDR3. CDR3 DNA sequence: TGTGCCAGCAGAAACAGAGCGACAGGGGATTCCGAGCAGTACTTC. Translation: CASRNRATGDSEQYF.

This sequence joins TRBV6-1 and TRBJ2-3, with D possibly matching TRBD2 (6 bases). V was trimmed by 1 base and J by 3 bases, leaving 17 bases between them. The germline gives CDR1 MNHNS, CDR2 SASEGT. This CDR3 is 17 amino acids long. This CDR3 is CASSEERGGGSTDTQYF. The CDR3 bases are TGTGCCAGCAGTGAAGAACGAGGTGGGGGGAGTACAGATACGCAGTATTTT.

This clone was detected only once. The V call is TRBV4-2, the J call TRBJ2-3; TRBD2 is a possible D gene (8 bases). The germline gives CDR1 LGHNA, CDR2 YNFKEQ. This CDR3 spans 16 amino acids. Trimming removed 3 bases from V and 4 bases from J, with 17 bases in between. The CDR3 protein is CASSQSQGRGADTQYF. CDR3 in DNA: TGTGCCAGCAGCCAGTCACAGGGGCGGGGGGCAGATACGCAGTATTTT.